One and the same sample provided the 25 T cell receptor beta chains below, sequenced in a study of cytomegalovirus exposure and HLA in healthy donors. PCR primers comprised 60 Vbeta and 13 Jbeta primers. The repertoire was sequenced with immunoSEQ multiplex PCR; TCRdb's copy has only in-frame clones and lacks some. The sample yields around 130,000 clones, roughly 70% seen once. What was sequenced was PBMCs. The source of these receptors is a woman aged 40-49 years in good health and CMV-seropositive.

The chain is built from TRBV4-2 and TRBJ2-3; the match to TRBD2 covers 13 bases. This CDR3 has 15 residues. Germline CDR1 is LGHNA and CDR2 is YNFKEQ. The ends lost 4 bases at V and 6 bases at J; junction bases unmatched: 4. The CDR3 DNA reads as TGTGCCAGCAGCCTGACTAGCGGGGGGAGGGATACGCAGTATTTT. It yields the protein CASSLTSGGRDTQYF.

This chain links TRBV7-2 with TRBJ2-6; TRBD2 aligns across 7 bases. The CDR3 has 16 residues. CDR1 and CDR2 (germline): SGHTA, FQGNSA. After removal of 7 bases from V and 2 bases from J, the junction contained 8 bases not matched to a gene. CDR3 nucleotides: TGTGCCAGCACCCTACGTGGGGGGGCTGGGGCCAACGTCCTGACTTTC. This encodes CASTLRGGAGANVLTF.

The gene calls are TRBV5-4 and TRBJ2-5; 7 bases line up with TRBD1. V trimming: 2 bases; J trimming: 7 bases; junction bases outside the gene matches: 20. Germline V gene lookup returns CDR1 SGHNT and CDR2 YYREEE (reference sequence). The CDR3 is made up of 18 amino acids. The CDR3 sequence: CASSFGSPWDSPPGTQYF. CDR3 coding DNA: TGTGCCAGCAGCTTTGGGTCTCCCTGGGACAGCCCACCAGGGACCCAGTACTTC. The full variable domain, completed using reference TRBV5-4 and TRBJ2-5, is ETGVTQSPTHLIKTRGQQVTLRCSSQSGHNTVSWYQQALGQGPQFIFQYYREEENGRGNFPPRFSGLQFPNYSSELNVNALELDDSALYLCASSFGSPWDSPPGTQYFGPGTRLLVL.

The chain joins TRBV30 to TRBJ2-7; 10 positions match TRBD1. The V gene end was trimmed by 2 bases and the J gene end by 5 bases; junction bases not matched to a gene: 6. This CDR3 is built from 14 residues. From germline, CDR1 is GTSNPN and CDR2 SVGIG (reference sequence). This chain's CDR3 is CAWSRSGTGDEQYF. The CDR3 DNA reads as TGTGCCTGGAGTAGAAGCGGGACAGGGGACGAGCAGTACTTC.

The chain carries TRBV15 and TRBJ2-7, with 13 bases identical to TRBD2. Germline V lookup: CDR1 LNHNV, CDR2 YYDKDF (reference sequence). Trimming removed 1 base from V and 3 bases from J; junction bases left unmatched: 6. The CDR3 consists of 17 residues. The CDR3 sequence: CATSRGLAGGPFYEQYF. The CDR3 DNA reads TGTGCCACCAGCAGAGGACTAGCGGGAGGACCTTTCTACGAGCAGTACTTC.

The chain couples TRBV7-9 to TRBJ1-2; maybe TRBD1 (5 bases). V was pared by 4 bases and J by 8 bases, with 11 bases between. Germline lookup yields CDR1 SEHNR and CDR2 FQNEAQ (reference sequence). The CDR3 consists of 12 residues. CDR3 bases: TGTGCCAGCAGCTACGACAGCTTGGGCTACACCTTC. Amino acid sequence: CASSYDSLGYTF.

This clone was recorded a few times. The chain is built from TRBV7-3 and TRBJ2-5; 7 bases are shared with TRBD2. Trimming took 5 bases from V and 5 from J; bases not matched to a gene: 8. The CDR3 is 14 residues long. The germline gives CDR1 SGHTA, CDR2 FQGTGA. CDR3 sequence (DNA): TGTGCCAGCAGCCTGACTAGCTATTCGGAGACCCAGTACTTC. This codes for CASSLTSYSETQYF. Using reference TRBV7-3 and TRBJ2-5 for the parts outside the CDR3, the full variable domain is GAGVSQTPSNKVTEKGKYVELRCDPISGHTALYWYRQSLGQGPEFLIYFQGTGAADDSGLPNDRFFAVRPEGSVSTLKIQRTERGDSAVYLCASSLTSYSETQYFGPGTRLLVL.

This clone was seen more than once but under ten times. J is TRBJ2-7 and V is TRBV7-9; TRBD2 is a possible D gene (5 bases). Germline V gene data show CDR1 as SEHNR and CDR2 as FQNEAQ (reference sequence). Trimming shortened V by 1 base and J by 3 bases, and 10 bases separated the two germline ends. The CDR3 has 14 residues. The CDR3 nucleotides read TGTGCCAGCAGCTTAGTTCTCGAGGGCTACGAGCAGTACTTC. Its translation is CASSLVLEGYEQYF.

The chain carries TRBV9 and TRBJ2-2, with 9 nucleotides matching TRBD1. After removal of 3 bases from V and 4 bases from J, the junction contained 7 bases not matched to a gene. Per germline, CDR1 SGDLS and CDR2 YYNGEE. This CDR3 comprises 16 residues. CDR3 amino acids: CASSAPQGASTGELFF. CDR3 sequence (DNA): TGTGCCAGCAGCGCACCACAGGGGGCGAGCACCGGGGAGCTGTTTTTT.

The rearrangement joins TRBV10-3 to TRBJ2-2; D is perhaps TRBD1 (6 bases). Germline V gene lookup returns CDR1 ENHRY and CDR2 SYGVKD. Trimming stripped 10 bases from V and 1 base from J, with 19 bases between. CDR3 size: 16 residues. Written as DNA, the CDR3 is TGTGCCACCACACACCCGCAGGGGCAGAACACCGGGGAGCTGTTTTTT. As protein: CATTHPQGQNTGELFF.

The CDR3 DNA is TGTGCCAGCAGTGACGGGCCTAGCGGGGGGACAGATACGCAGTATTTT. Encoded protein: CASSDGPSGGTDTQYF. The V call is TRBV6-1, the J call TRBJ2-3; TRBD2 matches at 11 bases. Germline V gene data show CDR1 as MNHNS and CDR2 as SASEGT. V lost 3 bases and J lost 3; bases outside the gene matches: 5. This CDR3 contains 16 residues.

This rearrangement joins TRBV28 to TRBJ2-5; D may be TRBD2 (6 bases). Looked up from germline, CDR1 is MDHEN and CDR2 is SYDVKM. The CDR3 consists of 12 residues. Deletions cut 6 bases from V and 4 bases from J, with 9 bases between. Here the CDR3 DNA reads TGTGCCAGCAGGGTAGCGGCAGAGACCCAGTACTTC. Protein: CASRVAAETQYF.

In regard to this clone: The same CDR3 can be traced to other DNA sequences in this sample. J is TRBJ2-3 and V is TRBV5-1, with 12 nucleotides matching TRBD2. J was trimmed by 2 bases and V by 3 bases; bases with no gene match: 4. Germline-derived CDR1 and CDR2 are SGHRS and YFSETQ. The CDR3 is 16 residues long. The CDR3 sequence: CASSSGLAGPTDTQYF. The CDR3 nucleotides read TGCGCCAGCAGCTCTGGACTAGCGGGGCCCACAGATACGCAGTATTTT.

The gene calls are TRBV19 and TRBJ1-4; 7 bases are a match to TRBD1. The CDR3 is made up of 17 amino acids. V trimming: 3 bases; J trimming: 8 bases; junction bases outside the gene matches: 15. In germline, CDR1 is LNHDA, CDR2 SQIVND (reference sequence). This CDR3 reads CASSIRDSTPWREKLFF. The CDR3 DNA reads as TGTGCCAGTAGTATCCGGGACAGTACTCCATGGAGGGAAAAACTGTTTTTT.

CDR3 nucleotide sequence: TGTGCCAGCAGGCTTCCTCAGGGGAACTATGGCTACACCTTC. Its translation is CASRLPQGNYGYTF. The chain links TRBV28 to TRBJ1-2, with a tentative D call TRBD1 (6 bases). The germline V and J ends were trimmed by 6 bases and 2 bases, with 13 bases remaining between them. The CDR3 length is 14 residues. Per the germline V gene, CDR1 is MDHEN and CDR2 is SYDVKM.

This chain connects TRBV9 to TRBJ2-3, with a tentative D call TRBD2 (5 bases). Germline CDR1 is SGDLS and CDR2 is YYNGEE. The ends were cut back, 3 bases at V and 3 bases at J, with 14 bases in the middle. The CDR3 spans 15 residues. The CDR3 bases are TGTGCCAGCAGCGCGGTGGCATGGAGGACAGATACGCAGTATTTT. Protein sequence: CASSAVAWRTDTQYF.

The chain combines TRBV7-9 with TRBJ1-5; D may be TRBD1 (6 bases). The CDR3 is made up of 12 amino acids. V dropped 6 bases and J dropped 7 bases, with 10 bases sitting between them. The germline V gene has CDR1 SEHNR and CDR2 FQNEAQ (reference sequence). The CDR3 region is CASSQGNQPQHF. CDR3 bases: TGTGCCAGCAGTCAGGGGAACCAGCCCCAGCATTTT.

The rearrangement uses TRBV13 and TRBJ2-2, with a weak D call TRBD2 (6 bases). CDR1 and CDR2 from the germline V gene are PRHDT and FYEKMQ (reference sequence). The CDR3 is 15 residues long. The V gene lost 3 bases and the J gene lost 4 bases, with 12 bases spanning the gap. The CDR3 DNA follows: TGTGCCAGCAGCTTGAATAGCGGTACCACCGGGGAGCTGTTTTTT. Amino acids: CASSLNSGTTGELFF.

The table lists this clone with a few counts. The chain joins TRBV4-3 to TRBJ2-4, with 9 bases identical to TRBD1. There are 16 residues in the CDR3. The ends lost 4 bases at V and 8 bases at J; junction bases unmatched: 12. CDR1 is LGHNA, CDR2 YSLEER, per germline. CDR3 region: CASSRDPGQGSDIQYF. The CDR3 DNA is TGCGCCAGCAGCCGAGACCCGGGACAGGGTTCAGACATTCAGTACTTC.

A few counts support this clone. The CDR3: CASSTSPGTNYGYTF. The CDR3 bases are TGTGCCAGCAGCACCTCCCCAGGGACTAACTATGGCTACACCTTC. The chain recombines TRBV9 with TRBJ1-2; weak D call: TRBD1 (5 bases). CDR1 and CDR2 (germline): SGDLS, YYNGEE. The CDR3 loop spans 15 amino acids. Trimming cost V 4 bases and J 0 bases, with 13 bases left between them.

V usage is TRBV30 and J usage is TRBJ2-3; 8 nucleotides agree with TRBD2. Germline V gives CDR1 GTSNPN, CDR2 SVGIG (reference sequence). The length of the CDR3 is 14 residues. After removal of 8 bases from V and 2 bases from J, the junction contained 9 bases not matched to a gene. The chain's CDR3 is CARAGGEVTDTQYF. The CDR3 DNA follows: TGTGCCCGTGCGGGGGGCGAAGTCACAGATACGCAGTATTTT.

This chain links TRBV2 with TRBJ1-2; the D gene is possibly TRBD1 (6 bases). From germline, CDR1 is SNHLY and CDR2 FYNNEI. Trimming stripped 5 bases from V and 9 bases from J, with 19 bases between. The CDR3 runs 14 residues. CDR3 in amino acids: CASSYRDEGGRYTF. CDR3 coding DNA: TGTGCCAGCAGTTACAGGGATGAGGGTGGACGCTACACCTTC.

The sample holds a few counts of this clone. The V call is TRBV10-3, the J call TRBJ2-7; 8 nucleotides line up with TRBD1. CDR1 ENHRY and CDR2 SYGVKD come from the germline V gene. The CDR3 is made up of 15 amino acids. V trimming: 0 bases; J trimming: 3 bases; junction bases outside the gene matches: 4. The CDR3 nucleotides are TGTGCCATCAGTGAGTCGGCAGGGGGCTACTACGAGCAGTACTTC. This codes for CAISESAGGYYEQYF.

J is TRBJ2-7 and V is TRBV13; 13 bases fit TRBD2. With 5 bases clipped from V and 1 base from J, the junction kept 5 bases outside the gene matches. Germline assignment: CDR1 PRHDT and CDR2 FYEKMQ (reference sequence). This CDR3 spans 16 amino acids. CDR3 nucleotide sequence: TGTGCCAGCAGCATCCGGACTAGCGGGAGTTCCTACGAGCAGTACTTC. It codes for CASSIRTSGSSYEQYF.

This chain connects TRBV5-4 to TRBJ2-3; 9 nucleotides agree with TRBD1. Germline V gives CDR1 SGHNT, CDR2 YYREEE (reference sequence). V lost 4 bases and J lost 7; bases outside the gene matches: 10. This CDR3 spans 15 amino acids. CDR3 in amino acids: CASSLPGQGVNTQYF. In nucleotides, the CDR3 is TGTGCCAGCAGCCTGCCGGGACAGGGCGTTAATACGCAGTATTTT.